The source of this TCR beta chain is a study of T cell responses to AZD1222 COVID-19 vaccine. Overall study findings and caveats: Spike-specific TCR depth and breadth grew after two AZD1222 doses. Repertoires were sampled only after the peak T cell response. Donors were mostly white British, more females; clonal diversity possibly underestimated. Unmutated variant regions are reportedly targeted by nearly half of spike-specific TCRs.

The assay was immunoSEQ multiplex PCR, and TCRdb's table has in-frame clones only and misses some. Seen here are 91,000 or so clones, roughly nine tenths observed once, and the top ten hold approximately 3.1%. About this clone itself: Its specificity is not known.

J lost 0 bases, V lost 3 bases, and 5 bases had no gene match. CDR1 is SNHLY and CDR2 is FYNNEI in the germline V gene. The CDR3 contains 16 residues. The chain joins TRBV2 to TRBJ1-5, with 7 positions matching TRBD1. The starting material was peripheral blood, obtained 28 days after the second AZD1222 dose. This TCR derives from an adult who received the AZD1222 COVID-19 vaccine. Written as DNA, the CDR3 is TGTGCCAGCAGTGAGTCGGCAGGGGGTAGCAATCAGCCCCAGCATTTT. Translating it yields CASSESAGGSNQPQHF. Full variable domain (outside the CDR3, taken from reference TRBV2 and TRBJ1-5): EPEVTQTPSHQVTQMGQEVILRCVPISNHLYFYWYRQILGQKVEFLVSFYNNEISEKSEIFDDQFSVERPDGSNFTLKIRSTKLEDSAMYFCASSESAGGSNQPQHFGDGTRLSIL.